This is a list of T cell receptor beta chains from one sample in a study of control samples from healthy donors and cancer patients. Using immunoSEQ multiplex PCR, the repertoire was profiled, and TCRdb retains in-frame clones only, with some absent. The sample includes around 82,000 clones, approximately 89% of them seen just once. Sequencing used blood. These receptors were collected from a man between 50 and 59 years old in good health. Each CDR3 is given without its conserved first and last residue. The order of the fields is J gene, V gene, CDR3 length, CDR3 protein.

>TRBJ2-1|TRBV30|10
AWSLQGREQF
>TRBJ2-5|TRBV23-1|15
ASSQSHSREAKETQY
>TRBJ2-2|TRBV24-1|12
ATSARINTGELF
>TRBJ2-2|TRBV2|13
ASSDVPVHTGELF
>TRBJ1-1|TRBV27|11
ASSPDRDTEAF
>TRBJ1-2|TRBV5-6|11
ASSSDSSYGYT
>TRBJ1-2|TRBV6-4|10
ASSAGGYGYT
>TRBJ2-5|TRBV29-1|10
SVRTAVETQY
>TRBJ2-3|TRBV4-1|12
ASSLGQLGDTQY
>TRBJ2-1|TRBV24-1|13
ATSPDKGWYYEQF
>TRBJ1-3|TRBV15|16
ATSRPGRRGTAGNTIY
>TRBJ2-7|TRBV5-5|13
ASSLAGGVAYEQY
>TRBJ1-2|TRBV7-3|13
ASSFGQGMDYGYT
>TRBJ2-6|TRBV5-1|14
ASSPGAPSGANVLT
>TRBJ2-2|TRBV3-1/TRBV3-2|14
ASSQEVGTNTGELF
>TRBJ2-1|TRBV3-1/TRBV3-2|11
ASSQVIWNEQF
>TRBJ1-1|TRBV7-8|12
ASSLSSTNTEAF